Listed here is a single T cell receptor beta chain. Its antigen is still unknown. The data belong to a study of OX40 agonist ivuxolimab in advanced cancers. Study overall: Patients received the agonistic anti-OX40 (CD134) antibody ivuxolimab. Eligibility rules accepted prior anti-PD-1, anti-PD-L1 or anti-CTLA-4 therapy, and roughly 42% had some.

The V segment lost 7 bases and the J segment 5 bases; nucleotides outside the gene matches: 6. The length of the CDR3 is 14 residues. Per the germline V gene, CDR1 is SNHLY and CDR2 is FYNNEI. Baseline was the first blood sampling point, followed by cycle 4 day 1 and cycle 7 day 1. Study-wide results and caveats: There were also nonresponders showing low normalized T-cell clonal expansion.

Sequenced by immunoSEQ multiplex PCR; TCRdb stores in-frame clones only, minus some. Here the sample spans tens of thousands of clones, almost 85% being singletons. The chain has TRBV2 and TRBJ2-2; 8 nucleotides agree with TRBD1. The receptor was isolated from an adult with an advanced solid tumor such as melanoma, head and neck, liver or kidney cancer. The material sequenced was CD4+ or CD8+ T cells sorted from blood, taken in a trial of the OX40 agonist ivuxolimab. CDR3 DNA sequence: TGTGCCAGCAATGCGTGGACAGGGACCGGGGAGCTGTTTTTT. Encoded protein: CASNAWTGTGELFF.